Listed below are T cell receptor beta chains from one sample, sequenced in a study of OX40 agonist ivuxolimab in advanced cancers. TCRdb keeps only in-frame clones here, not all; method: immunoSEQ multiplex PCR. The sample holds 98,000 or so clones, roughly 95% seen once. The sample here was CD4+ or CD8+ T cells sorted from blood, taken in a trial of the OX40 agonist ivuxolimab. Receptors were obtained from an adult with an advanced solid tumor such as melanoma, head and neck, liver or kidney cancer. CDR3s include the opening cysteine and the closing phenylalanine or tryptophan. The D gene is left open where the match is weak. Clone size is stated in some rows and not others, as once, few, many or a class when expanded.

TRBJ2-1 . TRBV28 TRBD1 TGTGCCAGCAGTTTAGGCCTATCGGGACAGGGAGGGCGGCAGTTCTTC CASSLGLSGQGGRQFF
TRBJ2-1 once TRBV11-2 TRBD1 TGTGCCAGCAGCAACCAGGACAGGGCGGACGAGCAGTTCTTC CASSNQDRADEQFF
TRBJ1-1 . TRBV7-2 . TGTGCCAGCAGCCCGCCCGGGAGGACTGAAGCTTTCTTT CASSPPGRTEAFF
TRBJ2-1 . TRBV19 TRBD2 TGTGCCAGTAGGACTAGCGGGGGGCCCTACAATGAGCAGTTCTTC CASRTSGGPYNEQFF
TRBJ2-3 . TRBV19 TRBD1 TGTGCCAGTAGTGCTCGGACAGGGTTGGCCACAGATACGCAGTATTTT CASSARTGLATDTQYF
TRBJ2-5 once TRBV7-9 . TGTGCCAGCAGCCCCGGACGGTCGGGGACCCAGTACTTC CASSPGRSGTQYF
TRBJ1-1 . TRBV6-6 TRBD1 TGTGCCAGCACCTTGACAGGGGGAATTACTGAAGCTTTCTTT CASTLTGGITEAFF
TRBJ1-5 . TRBV29-1 . TGCAGCGTTGGCGCAGGGCCGTATAGCAATCAGCCCCAGCATTTT CSVGAGPYSNQPQHF
TRBJ2-5 once TRBV7-2 . TGTGCCAGCAGCTTACAAGGTCGCGGTAACCAAGAGACCCAGTACTTC CASSLQGRGNQETQYF
TRBJ2-7 . TRBV5-1 TRBD2 TGCGCCAGCAGCTTAGGGACTAGCGGGAGACATTCCTACGAGCAGTACTTC CASSLGTSGRHSYEQYF
TRBJ1-5 . TRBV19 . TGTGCCAGTAGTATATCCTACAGGGTGGGCAATCAGCCCCAGCATTTT CASSISYRVGNQPQHF
TRBJ1-5 . TRBV10-3 . TGTGCCATCAGTGACCCCAGGCGGGGAGGCAATCAGCCCCAGCATTTT CAISDPRRGGNQPQHF
TRBJ1-5 . TRBV27 . TGTGCCAGCAGTTTATCGGGGACCGAGCGGGGGCCCCAGCATTTT CASSLSGTERGPQHF
TRBJ2-3 once TRBV5-1 TRBD1 TGCGCCAGCAGCCCGGACAGGGGGCATAGGGATACGCAGTATTTT CASSPDRGHRDTQYF
TRBJ1-2 . TRBV10-1 . TGCGCCAGCAGTGACGGCCGGGGCTATGGCTACACCTTC CASSDGRGYGYTF
TRBJ2-3 . TRBV6-5 TRBD2 TGTGCCAGCAGTGTAGAGCGGGGTAGCACAGATACGCAGTATTTT CASSVERGSTDTQYF
TRBJ2-1 . TRBV7-9 TRBD2 TGTGCCAGCAGCTTAGTGGCGGGGGTTCCGGAGCAGTTCTTC CASSLVAGVPEQFF
TRBJ2-3 . TRBV19 TRBD1 TGTGCCAGTAAACTAACAGGGGTAGATACGCAGTATTTT CASKLTGVDTQYF
TRBJ2-1 . TRBV9 . TGTGCCAGCAGCGTAAACGGGGGATCCTACAATGAGCAGTTCTTC CASSVNGGSYNEQFF
TRBJ1-5 . TRBV19 . TGTGCCAGTAGTAAATCCGGAGACAATCATCAGCCCCAGCATTTT CASSKSGDNHQPQHF
TRBJ2-7 . TRBV5-4 . TGTGCCAGCAGCTTGGGTGGCGGGGGCCTTCGTGAGCAGTACTTC CASSLGGGGLREQYF
TRBJ2-1 . TRBV18 . TGTGCCAGCTCTCTAGGACTCCCATCCAATGAGCAGTTCTTC CASSLGLPSNEQFF
TRBJ1-6 . TRBV18 . TGTGCCAGCTCACCACCGAAGTATAATTCACCCCTCCACTTT CASSPPKYNSPLHF
TRBJ1-2 . TRBV7-2 TRBD1 TGTGCCAGCAGCTCAGGGACAGCAGAACTTGGCTACACCTTC CASSSGTAELGYTF
TRBJ2-5 . TRBV2 TRBD1 TGTGCCAGCAGTGACAGGGGGTCCCAAGAGACCCAGTACTTC CASSDRGSQETQYF
TRBJ1-1 . TRBV29-1 . TGCAGCGTCCAACAGGGAAGGAACACTGAAGCTTTCTTT CSVQQGRNTEAFF
TRBJ1-5 . TRBV6-4 . TGTGCCAGCAGTGAAGAGGGAGGCCAGCCCCAGCATTTT CASSEEGGQPQHF
TRBJ1-1 . TRBV7-2 . TGTGCCAGCAGCTTGGGGAGGAACACTGAAGCTTTCTTT CASSLGRNTEAFF
TRBJ2-2 once TRBV19 TRBD1 TGTGCCAGCACCGGGACAGGGATCGTCGGGGAGCTGTTTTTT CASTGTGIVGELFF
TRBJ2-7 . TRBV5-1 . TGCGCCAGCAGCGTTTCACAGTTCTACGAGCAGTACTTC CASSVSQFYEQYF
TRBJ2-7 . TRBV28 . TGTGCCACCGGCAATGGGGTCCGGGACGGTGCCTACGAGCAGTACTTC CATGNGVRDGAYEQYF
TRBJ1-2 . TRBV11-2 . TGTGCCAGCAGCTCGAGGGCTCGGGAAGGCTACACCTTC CASSSRAREGYTF
TRBJ1-2 . TRBV5-4 TRBD1 TGTGCCAGCAGCGGCGAGACAGGGTACGGCGGCTACACCTTC CASSGETGYGGYTF
TRBJ2-3 once TRBV9 . TGTGCCAGCAGCTCCACGCTACGGAGCACAGATACGCAGTATTTT CASSSTLRSTDTQYF
TRBJ1-6 . TRBV18 . TGTGCCAGCTCACCACAGGGGCTTAAGGGTTCTATGAATTCACCCCTCCACTTT CASSPQGLKGSMNSPLHF
TRBJ2-4 . TRBV29-1 TRBD2 TGCAGCGCGCGGTGGGGAGGGGAGAAAAACATTCAGTACTTC CSARWGGEKNIQYF
TRBJ1-2 . TRBV6-6 TRBD1 TGTGCCAGCAGCAATGGACAGGGCGGCTACACCTTC CASSNGQGGYTF
TRBJ1-2 . TRBV18 TRBD1 TGTGCCAGCTCACCAGTACAGACAGGGAATGGCTACACCTTC CASSPVQTGNGYTF
TRBJ2-1 . TRBV9 . TGTGCCAGCAGCGTAGGAACCAATGAGCAGTTCTTC CASSVGTNEQFF
TRBJ2-5 . TRBV19 TRBD2 TGTGCCAGTAGTCTGAACCCGGGACTAGAGGAGACCCAGTACTTC CASSLNPGLEETQYF
TRBJ1-1 once TRBV5-1 . TGCGCCAGCAGCTACCAGGGCCCCGACACTGAAGCTTTCTTT CASSYQGPDTEAFF
TRBJ2-7 . TRBV6-4 TRBD2 TGTGCCAGCAGTCGGACTAGCGGGGGTAGCTACGAGCAGTACTTC CASSRTSGGSYEQYF
TRBJ2-6 once TRBV6-5 TRBD1 TGTGCCAGCAGCACAGGGGTAGGGGCCAACGTCCTGACTTTC CASSTGVGANVLTF
TRBJ2-5 . TRBV10-3 . TGTGCCATCAGTGATTTTGGGACATCACAAGAGACCCAGTACTTC CAISDFGTSQETQYF
TRBJ1-1 . TRBV28 . TGTGCCAGCAATCTAGGGGCGGCAGGGTCCACTGAAGCTTTCTTT CASNLGAAGSTEAFF
TRBJ2-2 . TRBV4-2 . TGTGCCAGCAGCCAAGCAGGTCTACGGGGCGGGGAGCTGTTTTTT CASSQAGLRGGELFF
TRBJ1-2 . TRBV19 . TGTGCCAGTAGTATCGGCCAGGGAGGCGGCTACACCTTC CASSIGQGGGYTF
TRBJ2-1 . TRBV5-1 . TGCGCCAGCAGCTTGGAGACAAACTTCGAGCAGTTCTTC CASSLETNFEQFF